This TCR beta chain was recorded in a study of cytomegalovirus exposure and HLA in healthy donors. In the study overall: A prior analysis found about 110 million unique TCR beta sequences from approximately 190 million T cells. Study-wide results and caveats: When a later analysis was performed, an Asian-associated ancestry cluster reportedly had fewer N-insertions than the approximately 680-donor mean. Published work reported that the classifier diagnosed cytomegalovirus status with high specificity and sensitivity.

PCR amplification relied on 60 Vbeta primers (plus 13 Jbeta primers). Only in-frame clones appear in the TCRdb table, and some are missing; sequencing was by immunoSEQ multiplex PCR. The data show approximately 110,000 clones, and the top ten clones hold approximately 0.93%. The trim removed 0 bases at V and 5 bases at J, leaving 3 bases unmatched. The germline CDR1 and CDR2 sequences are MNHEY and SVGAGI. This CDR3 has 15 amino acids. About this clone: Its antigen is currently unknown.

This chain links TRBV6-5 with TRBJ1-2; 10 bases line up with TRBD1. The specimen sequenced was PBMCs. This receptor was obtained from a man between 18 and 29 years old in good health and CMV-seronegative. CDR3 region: CASSYSDRGDYGYTF. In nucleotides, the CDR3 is TGTGCCAGCAGTTACTCGGACAGGGGGGATTATGGCTACACCTTC.